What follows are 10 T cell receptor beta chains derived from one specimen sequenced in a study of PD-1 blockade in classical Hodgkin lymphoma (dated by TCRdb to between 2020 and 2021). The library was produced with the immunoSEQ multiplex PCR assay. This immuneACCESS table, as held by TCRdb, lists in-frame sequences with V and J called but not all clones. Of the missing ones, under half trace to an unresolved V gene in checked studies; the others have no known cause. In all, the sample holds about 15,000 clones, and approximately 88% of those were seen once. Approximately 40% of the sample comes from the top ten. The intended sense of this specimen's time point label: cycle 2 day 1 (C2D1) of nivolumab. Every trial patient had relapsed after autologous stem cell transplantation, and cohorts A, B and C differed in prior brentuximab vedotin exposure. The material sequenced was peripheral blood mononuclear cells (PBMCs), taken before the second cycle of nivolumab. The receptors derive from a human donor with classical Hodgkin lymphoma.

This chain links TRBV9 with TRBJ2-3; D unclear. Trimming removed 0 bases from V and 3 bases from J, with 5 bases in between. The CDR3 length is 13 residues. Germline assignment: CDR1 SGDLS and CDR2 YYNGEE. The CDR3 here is CASSVGMTDTQYF. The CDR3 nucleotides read TGTGCCAGCAGCGTAGGAATGACAGATACGCAGTATTTT.

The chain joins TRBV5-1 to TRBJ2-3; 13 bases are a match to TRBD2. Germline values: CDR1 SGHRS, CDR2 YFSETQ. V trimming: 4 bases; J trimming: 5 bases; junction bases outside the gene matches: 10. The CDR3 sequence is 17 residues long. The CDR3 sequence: CASSETSGGPRGDTQYF. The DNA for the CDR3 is TGCGCCAGCAGCGAGACTAGCGGGGGGCCGAGGGGAGATACGCAGTATTTT.

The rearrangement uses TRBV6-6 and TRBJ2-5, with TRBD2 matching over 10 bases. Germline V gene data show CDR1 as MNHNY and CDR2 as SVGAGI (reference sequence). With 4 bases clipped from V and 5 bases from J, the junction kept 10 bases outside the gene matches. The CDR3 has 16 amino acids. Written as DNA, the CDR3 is TGTGCCAGCAGTTCCCGAGCGGGGGGGAGGATGGAGACCCAGTACTTC. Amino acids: CASSSRAGGRMETQYF.

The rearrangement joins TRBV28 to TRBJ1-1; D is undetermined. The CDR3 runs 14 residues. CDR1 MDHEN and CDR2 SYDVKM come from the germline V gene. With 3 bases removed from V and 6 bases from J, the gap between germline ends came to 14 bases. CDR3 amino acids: CASSLSLGIAEAFF. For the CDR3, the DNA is TGTGCCAGCAGTTTGTCGCTTGGGATCGCTGAAGCTTTCTTT.

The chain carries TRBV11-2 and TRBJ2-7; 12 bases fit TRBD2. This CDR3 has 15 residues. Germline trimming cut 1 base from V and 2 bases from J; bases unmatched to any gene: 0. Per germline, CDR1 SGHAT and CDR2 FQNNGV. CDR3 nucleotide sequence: TGTGCCAGCAGCTTAGCTAGCGGGGGGGCCTACGAGCAGTACTTC. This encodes CASSLASGGAYEQYF.

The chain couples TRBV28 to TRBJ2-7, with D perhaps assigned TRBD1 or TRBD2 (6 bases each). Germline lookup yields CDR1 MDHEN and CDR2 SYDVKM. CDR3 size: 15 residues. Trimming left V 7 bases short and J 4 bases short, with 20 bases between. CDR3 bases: TGTGCCAGCATTCAGAGGGGGGTGTCTGCGTACGAGCAGTACTTC. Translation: CASIQRGVSAYEQYF. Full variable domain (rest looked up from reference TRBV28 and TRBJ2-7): DVKVTQSSRYLVKRTGEKVFLECVQDMDHENMFWYRQDPGLGLRLIYFSYDVKMKEKGDIPEGYSVSREKKERFSLILESASTNQTSMYLCASIQRGVSAYEQYFGPGTRLTVT.

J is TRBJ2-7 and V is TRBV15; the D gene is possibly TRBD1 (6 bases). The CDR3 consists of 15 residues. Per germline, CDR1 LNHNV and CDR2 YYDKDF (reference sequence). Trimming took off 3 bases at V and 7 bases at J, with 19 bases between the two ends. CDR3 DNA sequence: TGTGCCACCAGCAGGGAACTTCGGGACATTCCGGAGCAGTACTTC. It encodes CATSRELRDIPEQYF.

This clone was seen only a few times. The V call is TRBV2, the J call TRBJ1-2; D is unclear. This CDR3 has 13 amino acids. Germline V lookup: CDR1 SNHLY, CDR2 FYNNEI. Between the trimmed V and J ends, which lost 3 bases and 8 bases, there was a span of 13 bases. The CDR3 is CASSDARTRGYTF. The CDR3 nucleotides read TGTGCCAGCAGTGATGCACGGACGAGGGGCTACACCTTC. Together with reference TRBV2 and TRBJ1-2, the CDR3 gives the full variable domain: EPEVTQTPSHQVTQMGQEVILRCVPISNHLYFYWYRQILGQKVEFLVSFYNNEISEKSEIFDDQFSVERPDGSNFTLKIRSTKLEDSAMYFCASSDARTRGYTFGSGTRLTVV.

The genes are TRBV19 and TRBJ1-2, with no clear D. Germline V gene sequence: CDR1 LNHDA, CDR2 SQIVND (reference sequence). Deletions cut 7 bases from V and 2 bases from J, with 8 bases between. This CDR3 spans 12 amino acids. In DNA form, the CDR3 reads TGTGCCAGTAATAAGGAAAACTATGGCTACACCTTC. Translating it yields CASNKENYGYTF.

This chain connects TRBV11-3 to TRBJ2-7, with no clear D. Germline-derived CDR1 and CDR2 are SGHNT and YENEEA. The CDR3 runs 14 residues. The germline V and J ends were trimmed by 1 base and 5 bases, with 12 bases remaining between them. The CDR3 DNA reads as TGTGCCAGCAGCTTAGGCTTGGGCAGCGACGAGCAGTACTTC. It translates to CASSLGLGSDEQYF. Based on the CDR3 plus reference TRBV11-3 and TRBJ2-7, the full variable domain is EAGVVQSPRYKIIEKKQPVAFWCNPISGHNTLYWYLQNLGQGPELLIRYENEEAVDDSQLPKDRFSAERLKGVDSTLKIQPAELGDSAVYLCASSLGLGSDEQYFGPGTRLTVT.